The rows below give T cell receptor beta chains drawn from one sample of a study of technical replicates of blood from several donors. Profiling relied on immunoSEQ multiplex PCR, and the TCRdb table lists in-frame clones only, not all of them. Of 80,000 or so clones listed, roughly 94% are singletons. The sequenced material came from T cells isolated from PBMCs. These receptors all come from a human donor in good health. CDR3s include the opening cysteine and the closing phenylalanine or tryptophan. Each record gives: clone size, V gene, CDR3 protein. Clone size, where shown, is once, few, many, or a class for clones that have expanded.

clone_size: .; v_call: TRBV28; cdr3_aa: CASSSGKANEKLFF
clone_size: .; v_call: TRBV11-3; cdr3_aa: CASNKPTSSYEQYF
clone_size: .; v_call: TRBV6-1; cdr3_aa: CASSVSQGGGYTF
clone_size: .; v_call: TRBV4-1; cdr3_aa: CASRVPSTDTQYF
clone_size: .; v_call: TRBV7-8; cdr3_aa: CASSFQGGISEKLFF
clone_size: .; v_call: TRBV9; cdr3_aa: CASSDAAIQETQYF
clone_size: .; v_call: TRBV10-3; cdr3_aa: CATKGGAYEQYF
clone_size: .; v_call: TRBV4-1; cdr3_aa: CASSQANREGEQFF
clone_size: .; v_call: TRBV7-3; cdr3_aa: CASSLRAGIDEQYF
clone_size: .; v_call: TRBV9; cdr3_aa: CASSVGLAEVYEQYF
clone_size: once; v_call: TRBV10-1; cdr3_aa: CASSESPSGSGYEQYF
clone_size: .; v_call: TRBV29-1; cdr3_aa: CSVGDRLNTGELFF
clone_size: .; v_call: TRBV11-2; cdr3_aa: CASSLAGLAGYSYEQYF
clone_size: .; v_call: TRBV6-5; cdr3_aa: CASAGTGGDEQYF
clone_size: .; v_call: TRBV27; cdr3_aa: CASSSGLSYEQYF
clone_size: .; v_call: TRBV7-8; cdr3_aa: CASSDGTRGDGYTF
clone_size: .; v_call: TRBV6-5; cdr3_aa: CASTKNRQGVNGYTF